A selection of T cell receptor beta chains follows, all from one sample in a study of T cell responses to AZD1222 COVID-19 vaccine. Assay used: immunoSEQ multiplex PCR; TCRdb lists only in-frame clones, some missing. The table includes 130,000 or so clones, around 87% detected once. This material consisted of peripheral blood, taken on day 0 of AZD1222 vaccination. The receptors derive from an adult in good health. Both conserved end residues are part of each CDR3. A D gene is named only where the DNA matches it firmly. Size values are once, few and many counts, or a class for expanded clones, and some rows have none.

j_call: TRBJ1-1; cdr3_length: 14; clone_size: -; d_call: -; v_call: TRBV6-5; cdr3_nt: TGTGCCAGCAGTCCCCTGGTCCTAACTACTGAAGCTTTCTTT; cdr3_aa: CASSPLVLTTEAFF
j_call: TRBJ2-2; cdr3_length: 15; clone_size: -; d_call: -; v_call: TRBV5-1; cdr3_nt: TGCGCCAGCAGCTTGGACGGAGCGAACACCGGGGAGCTGTTTTTT; cdr3_aa: CASSLDGANTGELFF
j_call: TRBJ2-7; cdr3_length: 14; clone_size: -; d_call: -; v_call: TRBV2; cdr3_nt: TGTGCCAGCAGTGAGGGCTCCTCATGGGACGAGCAGTACTTC; cdr3_aa: CASSEGSSWDEQYF
j_call: TRBJ1-5; cdr3_length: 18; clone_size: -; d_call: -; v_call: TRBV7-2; cdr3_nt: TGTGCCAGCAGCTTAGAGTTGGCGGGCCTGATGGGCAATCAGCCCCAGCATTTT; cdr3_aa: CASSLELAGLMGNQPQHF
j_call: TRBJ1-2; cdr3_length: 11; clone_size: -; d_call: -; v_call: TRBV28; cdr3_nt: TGTGCCAGCGGACACGGGGGTGGCTACACCTTC; cdr3_aa: CASGHGGGYTF
j_call: TRBJ2-5; cdr3_length: 16; clone_size: -; d_call: -; v_call: TRBV2; cdr3_nt: TGTGCCAGCAGTGTTTTGACAGGAAGAAAGGGGGAGACCCAGTACTTC; cdr3_aa: CASSVLTGRKGETQYF
j_call: TRBJ1-2; cdr3_length: 15; clone_size: few; d_call: -; v_call: TRBV18; cdr3_nt: TGTGCCAGCTCACCGAGGCCCCCGCCCAACTATGGCTACACCTTC; cdr3_aa: CASSPRPPPNYGYTF
j_call: TRBJ2-2; cdr3_length: 12; clone_size: -; d_call: -; v_call: TRBV5-1; cdr3_nt: TGCGCCAGCACCCAGGAGGCCGGGGAGCTGTTTTTT; cdr3_aa: CASTQEAGELFF
j_call: TRBJ1-2; cdr3_length: 12; clone_size: -; d_call: -; v_call: TRBV7-9; cdr3_nt: TGTGCCAGCAGCTTGGGTCTCTATGGCTACACCTTC; cdr3_aa: CASSLGLYGYTF
j_call: TRBJ1-5; cdr3_length: 14; clone_size: once; d_call: TRBD1; v_call: TRBV6-6; cdr3_nt: TGTGCCAGCAGCGGACAGGGTCCTAATCAGCCCCAGCATTTT; cdr3_aa: CASSGQGPNQPQHF
j_call: TRBJ2-5; cdr3_length: 13; clone_size: -; d_call: TRBD2; v_call: TRBV9; cdr3_nt: TGTGCCAGCAGCGTTAGCGGGCAAGAGACCCAGTACTTC; cdr3_aa: CASSVSGQETQYF
j_call: TRBJ2-2; cdr3_length: 16; clone_size: -; d_call: TRBD2; v_call: TRBV5-4; cdr3_nt: TGTGCCAGCAGCTTACCGACTAGCGGTGTGGCCGGGGAGCTGTTTTTT; cdr3_aa: CASSLPTSGVAGELFF
j_call: TRBJ1-2; cdr3_length: 13; clone_size: -; d_call: -; v_call: TRBV30; cdr3_nt: TGTGGGGGAAGGGGTAAATCTAACTATGGCTACACCTTC; cdr3_aa: CGGRGKSNYGYTF
j_call: TRBJ1-2; cdr3_length: 14; clone_size: -; d_call: -; v_call: TRBV6-5; cdr3_nt: TGTGCCAGCACCCCCCATACGGGACGCTATGGCTACACCTTC; cdr3_aa: CASTPHTGRYGYTF
j_call: TRBJ2-1; cdr3_length: 16; clone_size: -; d_call: TRBD2; v_call: TRBV10-3; cdr3_nt: TGTGCCATCAGTGAGTCGACTAGCGGAAAATACAATGAGCAGTTCTTC; cdr3_aa: CAISESTSGKYNEQFF
j_call: TRBJ1-5; cdr3_length: 16; clone_size: -; d_call: -; v_call: TRBV5-8; cdr3_nt: TGTGCCAGCAGCCTTTGGTGGGGAAGTGGCAATCAGCCCCAGCATTTT; cdr3_aa: CASSLWWGSGNQPQHF
j_call: TRBJ1-5; cdr3_length: 12; clone_size: -; d_call: -; v_call: TRBV2; cdr3_nt: TGTGCCAGCACCCAGGGGATTCAGCCCCAGCATTTT; cdr3_aa: CASTQGIQPQHF
j_call: TRBJ2-7; cdr3_length: 12; clone_size: -; d_call: -; v_call: TRBV30; cdr3_nt: TGTGCCTGGATTGCGGAGTCCTACGAGCAGTACTTC; cdr3_aa: CAWIAESYEQYF
j_call: TRBJ2-1; cdr3_length: 14; clone_size: few; d_call: TRBD2; v_call: TRBV30; cdr3_nt: TGTGCCTGGAGTCTAGCGGGAGGGATTTATGAGCAGTTCTTC; cdr3_aa: CAWSLAGGIYEQFF
j_call: TRBJ2-7; cdr3_length: 15; clone_size: once; d_call: -; v_call: TRBV4-2; cdr3_nt: TGTGCCAGCAGCTTCCGGACTGCCGACCTCTACGAGCAGTACTTC; cdr3_aa: CASSFRTADLYEQYF
j_call: TRBJ1-1; cdr3_length: 14; clone_size: -; d_call: -; v_call: TRBV4-1; cdr3_nt: TGCGCCAGCAGGGGGGTCCTGAGGGGCACTGAAGCTTTCTTT; cdr3_aa: CASRGVLRGTEAFF
j_call: TRBJ2-2; cdr3_length: 14; clone_size: once; d_call: -; v_call: TRBV5-1; cdr3_nt: TGCGCCAGCAGCCCAGTGCAGGGATTCGGGGAGCTGTTTTTT; cdr3_aa: CASSPVQGFGELFF
j_call: TRBJ1-2; cdr3_length: 17; clone_size: -; d_call: -; v_call: TRBV28; cdr3_nt: TGTGCCAGCAGTTTATTTCAGGGATTGGGTGGTATCTATGGCTACACCTTC; cdr3_aa: CASSLFQGLGGIYGYTF
j_call: TRBJ2-2; cdr3_length: 17; clone_size: once; d_call: -; v_call: TRBV14; cdr3_nt: TGTGCCAGCAGCCCCACGAGGGGCGTCCGGCAAGCCGGGGAGCTGTTTTTT; cdr3_aa: CASSPTRGVRQAGELFF
j_call: TRBJ1-4; cdr3_length: 14; clone_size: once; d_call: -; v_call: TRBV5-4; cdr3_nt: TGTGCCAGCAGCCGAGGGGGAACTAATGAAAAACTGTTTTTT; cdr3_aa: CASSRGGTNEKLFF
j_call: TRBJ1-2; cdr3_length: 14; clone_size: -; d_call: -; v_call: TRBV11-2; cdr3_nt: TGTGCCAGCAGCTTACCAAACGAGGGATATGGCTACACCTTC; cdr3_aa: CASSLPNEGYGYTF
j_call: TRBJ2-1; cdr3_length: 14; clone_size: few; d_call: -; v_call: TRBV29-1; cdr3_nt: TGCAGCGTTCGACAGCTCAGCTCCTACAATGAGCAGTTCTTC; cdr3_aa: CSVRQLSSYNEQFF
j_call: TRBJ1-3; cdr3_length: 14; clone_size: -; d_call: TRBD1; v_call: TRBV18; cdr3_nt: TGTGCCAGCTCGCGGACAGGGGGCCTAAACACCATATATTTT; cdr3_aa: CASSRTGGLNTIYF
j_call: TRBJ1-6; cdr3_length: 14; clone_size: -; d_call: -; v_call: TRBV28; cdr3_nt: TGTGCCAGCAGCGGAATAGGCCTCAATTCACCCCTCCACTTT; cdr3_aa: CASSGIGLNSPLHF
j_call: TRBJ2-3; cdr3_length: 15; clone_size: -; d_call: TRBD1; v_call: TRBV5-6; cdr3_nt: TGTGCCAGCAGCTTCACAGGGGGAGAGGCAGATACGCAGTATTTT; cdr3_aa: CASSFTGGEADTQYF
j_call: TRBJ1-2; cdr3_length: 11; clone_size: -; d_call: TRBD1; v_call: TRBV6-6; cdr3_nt: TGTGCCACCCGACAGGGCCATGGCTACACCTTC; cdr3_aa: CATRQGHGYTF
j_call: TRBJ2-5; cdr3_length: 16; clone_size: -; d_call: -; v_call: TRBV7-9; cdr3_nt: TGTGCCAGCAGCTTGAGAGGGGAACCCCAACGGGGGACCCAGTACTTC; cdr3_aa: CASSLRGEPQRGTQYF
j_call: TRBJ1-5; cdr3_length: 15; clone_size: -; d_call: -; v_call: TRBV7-8; cdr3_nt: TGTGCCAGCAGCTTAGCCGCAGGATTCAATCAGCCCCAGCATTTT; cdr3_aa: CASSLAAGFNQPQHF
j_call: TRBJ1-2; cdr3_length: 17; clone_size: -; d_call: TRBD1; v_call: TRBV28; cdr3_nt: TGTGCCAGCAGCCCCCGCTCCCGACCGGGACAGGGATCTGGCTACACCTTC; cdr3_aa: CASSPRSRPGQGSGYTF
j_call: TRBJ2-2; cdr3_length: 14; clone_size: -; d_call: -; v_call: TRBV6-5; cdr3_nt: TGTGCCAGCAGTTACAACAGGGCCACCGGGGAGCTGTTTTTT; cdr3_aa: CASSYNRATGELFF
j_call: TRBJ1-1; cdr3_length: 18; clone_size: -; d_call: -; v_call: TRBV5-8; cdr3_nt: TGTGCCAGCAGCTTGGGGTTCCGGGACGGTCGATATGTTGAGGAAGCTTTCTTT; cdr3_aa: CASSLGFRDGRYVEEAFF
j_call: TRBJ2-7; cdr3_length: 18; clone_size: -; d_call: -; v_call: TRBV7-9; cdr3_nt: TGTGCCAGCAGCTTACCCTCCCAGCTAGATGCCCCCGCCTACGAGCAGTACTTC; cdr3_aa: CASSLPSQLDAPAYEQYF
j_call: TRBJ1-2; cdr3_length: 12; clone_size: once; d_call: -; v_call: TRBV5-6; cdr3_nt: TGTGCCAGCAGCCGGACGGCTTATGGCTACACCTTC; cdr3_aa: CASSRTAYGYTF
j_call: TRBJ1-2; cdr3_length: 15; clone_size: -; d_call: -; v_call: TRBV3-1/TRBV3-2; cdr3_nt: TGTGCCAGCAGCCAAGTTTTTCCTCCCCCCTATGGCTACACCTTC; cdr3_aa: CASSQVFPPPYGYTF
j_call: TRBJ2-2; cdr3_length: 14; clone_size: once; d_call: -; v_call: TRBV5-1; cdr3_nt: TGCGCCAGCAGCTTGGCTCCTTCGACCGGGGAGCTGTTTTTT; cdr3_aa: CASSLAPSTGELFF
j_call: TRBJ1-2; cdr3_length: 15; clone_size: few; d_call: TRBD1; v_call: TRBV3-1/TRBV3-2; cdr3_nt: TGTGCCAGCAGCCGCTTGGGACAGGCGAACTATGGCTACACCTTC; cdr3_aa: CASSRLGQANYGYTF
j_call: TRBJ2-5; cdr3_length: 15; clone_size: -; d_call: -; v_call: TRBV4-2; cdr3_nt: TGTGCCAGCAGCCAAGATCTGTGGCTTGCCCAGACCCAGTACTTC; cdr3_aa: CASSQDLWLAQTQYF
j_call: TRBJ2-1; cdr3_length: 15; clone_size: -; d_call: TRBD2; v_call: TRBV28; cdr3_nt: TGTGCCAGCAGTTGGACTAGTTTGGGCTATGATGAGCAGTTCTTC; cdr3_aa: CASSWTSLGYDEQFF
j_call: TRBJ2-2; cdr3_length: 17; clone_size: -; d_call: TRBD2; v_call: TRBV2; cdr3_nt: TGTGCCAGCAGTAGACCGGGACTAGCGGGAGGGGCCGGGGAGCTGTTTTTT; cdr3_aa: CASSRPGLAGGAGELFF
j_call: TRBJ1-1; cdr3_length: 15; clone_size: -; d_call: TRBD1; v_call: TRBV7-2; cdr3_nt: TGTGCCAGCAGCTTAGCCACAGGGGGGAACACTGAAGCTTTCTTT; cdr3_aa: CASSLATGGNTEAFF
j_call: TRBJ1-1; cdr3_length: 14; clone_size: -; d_call: -; v_call: TRBV28; cdr3_nt: TGTGCCAGCAGAGCAGACAGGCCTGGCACTGAAGCTTTCTTT; cdr3_aa: CASRADRPGTEAFF
j_call: TRBJ2-3; cdr3_length: 13; clone_size: -; d_call: TRBD1; v_call: TRBV29-1; cdr3_nt: TGCAGCGTTGAGCCAGGGGGTGCAGATACGCAGTATTTT; cdr3_aa: CSVEPGGADTQYF
j_call: TRBJ2-3; cdr3_length: 14; clone_size: -; d_call: TRBD2; v_call: TRBV3-1/TRBV3-2; cdr3_nt: TGTGCCAGCAGGCTAGCGGGGGATACAGATACGCAGTATTTT; cdr3_aa: CASRLAGDTDTQYF
j_call: TRBJ2-7; cdr3_length: 13; clone_size: -; d_call: -; v_call: TRBV5-1; cdr3_nt: TGCGCCAGCAGCTCCCGTGGGCCCTACGAGCAGTACTTC; cdr3_aa: CASSSRGPYEQYF
j_call: TRBJ2-1; cdr3_length: 17; clone_size: -; d_call: -; v_call: TRBV11-2; cdr3_nt: TGTGCCAGCAGCTTAGCGATGGGGGCAGGGGCTCTCAATGAGCAGTTCTTC; cdr3_aa: CASSLAMGAGALNEQFF
j_call: TRBJ2-7; cdr3_length: 16; clone_size: -; d_call: -; v_call: TRBV9; cdr3_nt: TGTGCCAGCAGCGTTAGAACCGGGAGCCAACCCTACGAGCAGTACTTC; cdr3_aa: CASSVRTGSQPYEQYF
j_call: TRBJ1-3; cdr3_length: 16; clone_size: -; d_call: -; v_call: TRBV15; cdr3_nt: TGTGCCACCAGCAGATCGGAGGGATACTCTGGAAACACCATATATTTT; cdr3_aa: CATSRSEGYSGNTIYF
j_call: TRBJ2-7; cdr3_length: 12; clone_size: -; d_call: -; v_call: TRBV6-2/TRBV6-3; cdr3_nt: TGTGCCAGCAGCCCAGGGGCCTACGAGCAGTACTTC; cdr3_aa: CASSPGAYEQYF
j_call: TRBJ1-6; cdr3_length: 15; clone_size: -; d_call: -; v_call: TRBV9; cdr3_nt: TGTGCCAGCAGCGAAAGGGGGGAACTAGCTTCACCCCTCCACTTT; cdr3_aa: CASSERGELASPLHF